Listed below are T cell receptor beta chains from one sample, sequenced in a study of CD8 T cells in Susac syndrome. In TCRdb, the immunoSEQ multiplex PCR reads were re-called with MiXCR into one record per CDR3 protein. The sample has approximately 190,000 distinct CDR3 sequences; more than 90% are singletons. Sequencing was performed on CD4+ T cells from PBMCs. These receptors were collected from a human donor with Susac syndrome. CDR3s include the opening cysteine and the closing phenylalanine or tryptophan. The order of the fields is clone size, D gene, V gene, J gene, CDR3 protein, CDR3 DNA. A D gene is named only where the DNA matches it firmly. Clone sizes are given selectively: once, few, many, or a class where the clone is expanded.

size: -
D: -
V: TRBV6-2/TRBV6-3
J: TRBJ1-5
CDR3: CATDSYEGGPQHF
DNA: TGTGCCACCGACAGTTACGAAGGCGGGCCCCAGCATTTT

size: -
D: -
V: TRBV20-1
J: TRBJ2-6
CDR3: CSVLGAGANVLTF
DNA: TGCAGTGTCCTGGGGGCTGGGGCCAACGTCCTGACTTTC

size: -
D: -
V: TRBV30
J: TRBJ2-6
CDR3: CAWKRGAGTSGANVLTF
DNA: TGTGCCTGGAAAAGGGGGGCAGGCACCTCTGGGGCCAACGTCCTGACTTTC

size: -
D: -
V: TRBV29-1
J: TRBJ2-7
CDR3: CSVETGISYEQYF
DNA: TGCAGCGTTGAAACAGGTATCTCCTACGAGCAGTACTTC

size: -
D: -
V: TRBV12-3/TRBV12-4
J: TRBJ1-5
CDR3: CASILGGGIGNQPQHF
DNA: TGTGCCAGCATACTCGGGGGGGGTATTGGCAATCAGCCCCAGCATTTT

size: once
D: -
V: TRBV11-2
J: TRBJ2-1
CDR3: CASSSGVRNEQFF
DNA: TGTGCCAGCAGCTCCGGGGTGAGGAATGAGCAGTTCTTC

size: -
D: TRBD2
V: TRBV28
J: TRBJ2-5
CDR3: CASSWRGGQETQYF
DNA: TGTGCCAGCAGTTGGCGGGGGGGGCAAGAGACCCAGTACTTC

size: -
D: -
V: TRBV10-3
J: TRBJ2-3
CDR3: CAIMVGGTDTQYF
DNA: TGTGCCATCATGGTGGGGGGCACAGATACGCAGTATTTT

size: -
D: -
V: TRBV20-1
J: TRBJ2-7
CDR3: CSANRAAYEQYF
DNA: TGCAGTGCAAACCGGGCCGCCTACGAGCAGTACTTC

size: -
D: -
V: TRBV12-3/TRBV12-4
J: TRBJ1-2
CDR3: CASPYMGERFHGYTF
DNA: TGTGCCAGTCCCTATATGGGTGAGAGGTTCCATGGCTACACCTTC

size: -
D: -
V: TRBV5-1
J: TRBJ1-1
CDR3: CASSLEGGTLGAEAFF
DNA: TGCGCCAGCAGCTTGGAGGGGGGGACGCTGGGGGCTGAAGCTTTCTTT

size: -
D: -
V: TRBV20-1
J: TRBJ2-7
CDR3: CSARVGQPGLDEQYF
DNA: TGCAGTGCTAGAGTCGGTCAGCCAGGGCTGGACGAGCAGTACTTC

size: -
D: TRBD2
V: TRBV20-1
J: TRBJ2-7
CDR3: CSARGLVGEQYF
DNA: TGCAGTGCTAGGGGACTAGTGGGCGAGCAGTACTTC

size: few
D: -
V: TRBV7-9
J: TRBJ1-6
CDR3: CASSLSQSYSPLHF
DNA: TGTGCCAGCAGCTTATCCCAGAGTTATTCACCCCTCCACTTT

size: -
D: TRBD1
V: TRBV27
J: TRBJ2-7
CDR3: CASSFASWGRGSYEQYF
DNA: TGTGCCAGCAGTTTCGCCTCCTGGGGCAGGGGGTCCTACGAGCAGTACTTC

size: -
D: -
V: TRBV6-5
J: TRBJ1-2
CDR3: CASREDSNYGYTF
DNA: TGTGCCAGCAGGGAAGACAGCAACTATGGCTACACCTTC

size: -
D: TRBD1
V: TRBV10-3
J: TRBJ1-2
CDR3: CAISEDRDHGYTF
DNA: TGTGCCATCAGTGAGGACAGGGACCATGGCTACACCTTC

size: -
D: TRBD1
V: TRBV5-1
J: TRBJ2-5
CDR3: CASSLRQGHGQETQYF
DNA: TGCGCCAGCAGCTTGCGACAGGGGCACGGGCAAGAGACCCAGTACTTC

size: -
D: TRBD1
V: TRBV27
J: TRBJ2-7
CDR3: CASRVGGQGHEQYF
DNA: TGTGCCAGCAGGGTAGGGGGCCAAGGGCATGAGCAGTACTTC

size: -
D: -
V: TRBV29-1
J: TRBJ2-5
CDR3: CSIRRGGVPQETQYF
DNA: TGCAGCATCCGAAGGGGGGGGGTTCCCCAAGAGACCCAGTACTTC

size: once
D: -
V: TRBV4-2
J: TRBJ1-5
CDR3: CASSQDLEVSQPQHF
DNA: TGTGCCAGCAGCCAAGATCTTGAGGTGAGCCAGCCCCAGCATTTT

size: few
D: -
V: TRBV7-9
J: TRBJ2-5
CDR3: CASSLTSGQETQYF
DNA: TGTGCCAGCAGCTTAACGTCAGGACAAGAGACCCAGTACTTC

size: once
D: -
V: TRBV29-1
J: TRBJ2-2
CDR3: CSVVSGRGTGELFF
DNA: TGCAGCGTTGTTTCGGGGCGGGGCACCGGGGAGCTGTTTTTT

size: once
D: TRBD1
V: TRBV6-1
J: TRBJ1-6
CDR3: CASKPPGQGNSPLHF
DNA: TGTGCCAGCAAACCACCGGGACAGGGGAATTCACCCCTCCACTTT

size: -
D: -
V: TRBV19
J: TRBJ1-2
CDR3: CASTSLNYGYTF
DNA: TGTGCCAGTACGTCGCTAAACTATGGCTACACCTTC

size: -
D: -
V: TRBV5-5
J: TRBJ2-5
CDR3: CASSPAGQRYQETQYF
DNA: TGTGCCAGCAGCCCAGCAGGACAGAGGTACCAAGAGACCCAGTACTTC

size: few
D: -
V: TRBV20-1
J: TRBJ2-6
CDR3: CSARDRGSGANVLTF
DNA: TGCAGTGCTAGAGATAGGGGGTCTGGGGCCAACGTCCTGACTTTC

size: -
D: -
V: TRBV7-2
J: TRBJ2-7
CDR3: CASSLAKWGTYEQYF
DNA: TGTGCCAGCAGCTTAGCAAAGTGGGGGACCTACGAGCAGTACTTC

size: few
D: -
V: TRBV2
J: TRBJ1-1
CDR3: CASSLAGRNTEAFF
DNA: TGTGCCAGCAGTTTGGCAGGGAGGAACACTGAAGCTTTCTTT

size: -
D: -
V: TRBV9
J: TRBJ2-7
CDR3: CASSAGPPSYEQYF
DNA: TGTGCCAGCAGCGCGGGACCGCCCTCCTACGAGCAGTACTTC

size: -
D: TRBD2
V: TRBV9
J: TRBJ2-1
CDR3: CACSAGPYNEQFF
DNA: TGTGCCTGCTCAGCGGGGCCCTACAATGAGCAGTTCTTC

size: -
D: -
V: TRBV13
J: TRBJ2-4
CDR3: CASRKRLAKNIQYF
DNA: TGTGCCAGCAGGAAACGATTAGCCAAAAACATTCAGTACTTC

size: -
D: TRBD1
V: TRBV18
J: TRBJ2-7
CDR3: CASSDRGEQYF
DNA: TGTGCCAGCTCGGACAGGGGAGAGCAGTACTTC

size: once
D: TRBD1
V: TRBV24-1
J: TRBJ2-5
CDR3: CATSEGTGIGETQYF
DNA: TGTGCCACCAGTGAAGGGACAGGTATAGGAGAGACCCAGTACTTC

size: -
D: TRBD1
V: TRBV24-1
J: TRBJ2-1
CDR3: CATSDPHRGKDEQFF
DNA: TGTGCCACCAGTGATCCCCACAGGGGGAAGGATGAGCAGTTCTTC

size: -
D: -
V: TRBV15
J: TRBJ1-5
CDR3: CATSSRGGNQPQHF
DNA: TGTGCCACCAGCTCCCGTGGGGGCAATCAGCCCCAGCATTTT

size: -
D: -
V: TRBV10-3
J: TRBJ2-1
CDR3: CAISESGTPGEQFF
DNA: TGTGCCATCAGTGAGTCGGGGACCCCCGGGGAGCAGTTCTTC

size: -
D: -
V: TRBV19
J: TRBJ2-2
CDR3: CASSIGTGLNTGELFF
DNA: TGTGCCAGTAGTATTGGAACAGGCCTGAACACCGGGGAGCTGTTTTTT

size: -
D: -
V: TRBV4-3
J: TRBJ1-2
CDR3: CASSQVVEGTTYGYTF
DNA: TGCGCCAGCAGCCAAGTCGTCGAGGGGACCACCTATGGCTACACCTTC

size: -
D: TRBD1
V: TRBV6-2/TRBV6-3
J: TRBJ2-3
CDR3: CASSYEGASGTDTQYF
DNA: TGTGCCAGCAGTTACGAGGGGGCCTCAGGCACAGATACGCAGTATTTT

size: -
D: -
V: TRBV30
J: TRBJ2-5
CDR3: CAWSVARTLGETQYF
DNA: TGTGCCTGGAGTGTAGCGAGGACTTTGGGAGAGACCCAGTACTTC

size: -
D: -
V: TRBV29-1
J: TRBJ2-7
CDR3: CSVNRDGYEQYF
DNA: TGCAGCGTTAACCGGGACGGATACGAGCAGTACTTC

size: -
D: TRBD1
V: TRBV5-1
J: TRBJ2-2
CDR3: CASRPDRAIGELFF
DNA: TGCGCCAGCAGACCTGACAGGGCGATTGGGGAGCTGTTTTTT

size: -
D: TRBD1
V: TRBV2
J: TRBJ2-5
CDR3: CASSDQGAKETQYF
DNA: TGTGCCAGCAGTGATCAGGGGGCAAAAGAGACCCAGTACTTC

size: -
D: TRBD2
V: TRBV6-5
J: TRBJ2-7
CDR3: CASSSGGRRYEQYF
DNA: TGTGCCAGCAGCTCGGGGGGGCGTCGGTACGAGCAGTACTTC

size: once
D: -
V: TRBV12-3/TRBV12-4
J: TRBJ2-5
CDR3: CASTSRGFQETQYF
DNA: TGTGCCAGCACCTCTCGGGGGTTTCAAGAGACCCAGTACTTC

size: -
D: -
V: TRBV29-1
J: TRBJ1-1
CDR3: CSAQPGGNTEAFF
DNA: TGCAGCGCCCAACCGGGGGGGAACACTGAAGCTTTCTTT

size: -
D: TRBD2
V: TRBV20-1
J: TRBJ2-3
CDR3: CSAIRDYGTDTQYF
DNA: TGCAGTGCTATCCGGGACTACGGCACAGATACGCAGTATTTT

size: -
D: -
V: TRBV29-1
J: TRBJ2-4
CDR3: CSVRAALAKNIQYF
DNA: TGCAGCGTTCGGGCGGCCCTAGCCAAAAACATTCAGTACTTC

size: -
D: -
V: TRBV4-3
J: TRBJ1-6
CDR3: CASSQFRGGSPLHF
DNA: TGCGCCAGCAGCCAGTTCAGGGGCGGTTCACCCCTCCACTTT

size: -
D: TRBD1
V: TRBV5-4
J: TRBJ2-5
CDR3: CASSPTTGFEETQYF
DNA: TGTGCCAGCAGCCCTACGACAGGGTTTGAAGAGACCCAGTACTTC

size: -
D: TRBD1
V: TRBV28
J: TRBJ2-5
CDR3: CASSFHHPGTGSETQYF
DNA: TGTGCCAGCAGTTTCCATCATCCCGGGACAGGGAGCGAGACCCAGTACTTC

size: -
D: -
V: TRBV29-1
J: TRBJ2-7
CDR3: CSVEEGSPGEQYF
DNA: TGCAGCGTTGAAGAGGGTTCCCCTGGAGAGCAGTACTTC

size: -
D: TRBD1
V: TRBV4-3
J: TRBJ2-2
CDR3: CASSQDGTGLTGELFF
DNA: TGCGCCAGCAGCCAAGACGGGACAGGCCTCACCGGGGAGCTGTTTTTT

size: few
D: -
V: TRBV14
J: TRBJ2-7
CDR3: CASSQDTGRNYEQYF
DNA: TGTGCCAGCAGCCAAGATACGGGACGGAACTACGAGCAGTACTTC

size: -
D: -
V: TRBV7-3
J: TRBJ1-1
CDR3: CASTPGTAGSTEAFF
DNA: TGTGCCAGCACCCCCGGTACGGCTGGGAGCACTGAAGCTTTCTTT

size: -
D: -
V: TRBV5-1
J: TRBJ1-1
CDR3: CASSLQVPGGTEAFF
DNA: TGCGCCAGCAGCCTACAGGTACCGGGGGGCACTGAAGCTTTCTTT

size: -
D: -
V: TRBV4-2
J: TRBJ1-2
CDR3: CASSQGGGGYGYTF
DNA: TGTGCCAGCAGCCAAGGAGGGGGAGGCTATGGCTACACCTTC